This T cell receptor (beta chain) was obtained from a study of blood T cells in healthy people across ages. This clonotype was observed a few times. Trimming stripped 6 bases from V and 8 bases from J, with 10 bases between. The CDR3 spans 12 residues. The V gene's germline CDR1 is MNHEY and CDR2 SVGAGI. Combining a sample-barcoded 5' primer with a J-beta primer mix, a second PCR ran for 7 to 11 cycles. TCRdb called the 5' RACE reads again in MiXCR, with one record for every CDR3 protein. The profile shows some 700,000 distinct CDR3 sequences, 20% to 25% of them singletons. The genes are TRBV6-5 and TRBJ1-4; D gene ambiguous. This sequence originates from a man between 65 and 85 years old in good health. The sample comprised blood. This CDR3 is CASRKRGEKLFF. CDR3 coding DNA: TGTGCCAGCAGGAAACGGGGAGAAAAACTGTTTTTT.